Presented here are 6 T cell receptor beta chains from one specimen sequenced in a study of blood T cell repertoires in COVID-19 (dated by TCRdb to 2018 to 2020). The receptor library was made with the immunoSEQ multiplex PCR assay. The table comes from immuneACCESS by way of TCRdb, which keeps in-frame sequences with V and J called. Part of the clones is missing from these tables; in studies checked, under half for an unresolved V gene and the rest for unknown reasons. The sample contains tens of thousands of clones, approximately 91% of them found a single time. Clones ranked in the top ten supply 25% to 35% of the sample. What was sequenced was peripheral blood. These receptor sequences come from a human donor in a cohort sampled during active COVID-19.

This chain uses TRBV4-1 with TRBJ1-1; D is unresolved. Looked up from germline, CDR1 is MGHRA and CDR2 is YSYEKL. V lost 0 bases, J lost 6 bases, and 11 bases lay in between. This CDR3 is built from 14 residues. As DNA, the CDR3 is TGCGCCAGCAGCCAAGAAGGGCAGCGGGCTGAAGCTTTCTTT. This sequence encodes CASSQEGQRAEAFF.

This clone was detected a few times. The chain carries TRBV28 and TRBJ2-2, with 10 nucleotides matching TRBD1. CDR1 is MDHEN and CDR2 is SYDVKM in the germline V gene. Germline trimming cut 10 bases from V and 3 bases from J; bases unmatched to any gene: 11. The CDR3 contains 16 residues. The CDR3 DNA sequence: TGTGCCATCCGAGACAGGGGGCTTGGCGACACCGGGGAGCTGTTTTTT. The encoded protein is CAIRDRGLGDTGELFF.

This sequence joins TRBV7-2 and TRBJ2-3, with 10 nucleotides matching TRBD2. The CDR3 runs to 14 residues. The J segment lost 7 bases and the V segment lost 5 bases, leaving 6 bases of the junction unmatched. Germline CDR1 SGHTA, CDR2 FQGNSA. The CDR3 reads CASSPSGGTNTQYF. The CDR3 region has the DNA TGTGCCAGCAGCCCTAGCGGGGGTACGAATACGCAGTATTTT.

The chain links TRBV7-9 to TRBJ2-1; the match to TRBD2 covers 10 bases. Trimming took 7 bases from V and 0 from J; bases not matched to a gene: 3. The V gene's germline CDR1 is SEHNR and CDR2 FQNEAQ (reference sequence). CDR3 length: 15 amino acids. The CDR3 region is CASKASGSSYNEQFF. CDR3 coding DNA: TGTGCCAGCAAGGCTAGCGGGAGCTCCTACAATGAGCAGTTCTTC.

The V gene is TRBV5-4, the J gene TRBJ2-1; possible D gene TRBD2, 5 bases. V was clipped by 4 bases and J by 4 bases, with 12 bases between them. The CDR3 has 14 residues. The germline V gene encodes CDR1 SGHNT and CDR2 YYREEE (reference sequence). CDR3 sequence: CASSPEVWYNEQFF. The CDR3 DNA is TGTGCCAGCAGCCCGGAGGTGTGGTACAATGAGCAGTTCTTC.

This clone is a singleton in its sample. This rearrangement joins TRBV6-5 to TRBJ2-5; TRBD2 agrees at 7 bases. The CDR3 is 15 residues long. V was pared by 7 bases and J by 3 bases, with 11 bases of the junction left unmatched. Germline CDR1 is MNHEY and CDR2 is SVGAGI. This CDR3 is CASTFRAGTKETQYF. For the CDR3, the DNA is TGTGCCAGCACCTTCCGGGCAGGGACTAAAGAGACCCAGTACTTC.